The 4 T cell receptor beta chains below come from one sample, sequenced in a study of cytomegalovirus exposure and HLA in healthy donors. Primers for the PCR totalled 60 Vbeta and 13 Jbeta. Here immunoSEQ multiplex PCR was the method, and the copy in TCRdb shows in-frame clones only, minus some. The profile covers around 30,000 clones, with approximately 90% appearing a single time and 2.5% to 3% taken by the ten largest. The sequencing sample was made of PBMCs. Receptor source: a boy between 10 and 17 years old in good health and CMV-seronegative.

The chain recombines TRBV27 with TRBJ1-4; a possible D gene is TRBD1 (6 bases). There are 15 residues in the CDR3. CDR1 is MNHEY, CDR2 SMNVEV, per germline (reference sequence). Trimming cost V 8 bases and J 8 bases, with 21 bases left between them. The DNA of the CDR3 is TGTGCCAGCTCCGACGGGGGGGGGCTCTTGGAAAAACTGTTTTTT. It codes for CASSDGGGLLEKLFF.

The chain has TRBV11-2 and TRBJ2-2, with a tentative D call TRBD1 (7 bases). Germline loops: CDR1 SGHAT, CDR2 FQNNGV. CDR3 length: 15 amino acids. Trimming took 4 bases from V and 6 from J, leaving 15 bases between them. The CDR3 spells CASSSAGGKSGELFF. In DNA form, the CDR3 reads TGTGCCAGCAGCTCGGCAGGGGGGAAATCCGGGGAGCTGTTTTTT.

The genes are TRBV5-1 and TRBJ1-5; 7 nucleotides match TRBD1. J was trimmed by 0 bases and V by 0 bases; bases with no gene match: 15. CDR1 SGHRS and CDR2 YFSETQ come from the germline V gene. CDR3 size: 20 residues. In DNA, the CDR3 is TGCGCCAGCAGCTTGGACAGGGGCACCTTCCTAATAAGTAGCAATCAGCCCCAGCATTTT. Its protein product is CASSLDRGTFLISSNQPQHF.

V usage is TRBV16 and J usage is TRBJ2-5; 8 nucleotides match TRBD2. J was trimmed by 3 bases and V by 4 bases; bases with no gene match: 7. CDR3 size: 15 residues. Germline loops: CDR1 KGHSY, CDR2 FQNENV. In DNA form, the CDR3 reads TGTGCCAGCAGCCGAGGGACTAGGCCCGAAGAGACCCAGTACTTC. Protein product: CASSRGTRPEETQYF.